Each of the 7 T cell receptor beta chains below was sequenced from the same sample in a study of type 1 regulatory T cells. TCRdb re-derived calls from the reads in MiXCR, one entry per CDR3 protein. This sample has about 42,000 distinct CDR3 sequences, with 10% to 15% found just once. Antigen specificity for these receptors is unknown. The sequenced material came from cultured non-Tr1 T cells, either the whole culture or a sorted T cell fraction (not recorded which). Receptors originate from a human donor in good health.

This clonotype was found many times. The chain carries TRBV20-1 and TRBJ2-1; D ambiguous. CDR1 is DFQATT, CDR2 SNEGSKA, per germline (reference sequence). The CDR3 has 15 residues. Trimming left V 6 bases short and J 3 bases short, with 18 bases between. This CDR3 reads CSAPPNGGLYNEQFF. CDR3 nucleotide sequence: TGCAGTGCCCCACCAAATGGCGGCCTCTACAATGAGCAGTTCTTC.

This clonotype is categorized as medium-sized. The chain combines TRBV12-3 or TRBV12-4 with TRBJ2-4, with 10 bases lining up with TRBD1. The CDR3 runs 12 residues. Trimming removed 4 bases from V and 14 bases from J; junction bases left unmatched: 5. The CDR3 DNA follows: TGTGCCAGCAGTTCCCAGACAGGGGGCAAGTACTTC. It specifies CASSSQTGGKYF.

This clonotype is labeled medium-sized. The chain joins TRBV12-3 or TRBV12-4 to TRBJ2-1; D not resolved. V was shortened by 6 bases and J by 7 bases, with 7 bases between the two germline ends. CDR3 length: 11 amino acids. The CDR3 region is CASSLRNEQFF. The CDR3 coding sequence is TGTGCCAGCAGCCTCCGTAATGAGCAGTTCTTC.

This clonotype appeared a few times. The chain combines TRBV10-3 with TRBJ2-2; no definite D call. The V and J ends lost 6 bases and 5 bases respectively, with 10 bases between them. CDR3 length: 13 residues. Germline V lookup: CDR1 ENHRY, CDR2 SYGVKD. The CDR3 is CAIRGWDTGELFF. CDR3 sequence (DNA): TGTGCCATCAGGGGCTGGGATACCGGGGAGCTGTTTTTT.

The table lists this clonotype with many counts. The chain couples TRBV12-3 or TRBV12-4 to TRBJ1-4, with no clear D. The germline V and J ends were trimmed by 6 bases and 2 bases, with 4 bases remaining between them. This CDR3 is 12 amino acids long. The CDR3 spells CASRRTNEKLFF. CDR3 nucleotide sequence: TGTGCCAGCAGGAGGACTAATGAAAAACTGTTTTTT.

This clonotype was detected many times. CDR3 amino acids: CASSLARDWAKNIQYF. Here the CDR3 DNA reads TGTGCCAGCAGCTTGGCGAGGGACTGGGCCAAAAACATTCAGTACTTC. The chain is built from TRBV5-6 and TRBJ2-4; D may be TRBD2 (6 bases). V lost 0 bases and J lost 1, with 11 bases in between. The CDR3 is made up of 16 amino acids. CDR1 is SGHDT and CDR2 is YYEEEE in the germline V gene.

This clonotype was detected a few times. The J gene is TRBJ2-1, the V gene TRBV20-1; 14 nucleotides line up with TRBD2. After removal of 2 bases from V and 7 bases from J, the junction contained 7 bases not matched to a gene. This CDR3 has 16 residues. Germline V gene sequence: CDR1 DFQATT, CDR2 SNEGSKA (reference sequence). Here the CDR3 reads CSARPTSGRARNEQFF. The CDR3 region has the DNA TGCAGTGCTAGACCGACTAGCGGGAGGGCCCGGAATGAGCAGTTCTTC.